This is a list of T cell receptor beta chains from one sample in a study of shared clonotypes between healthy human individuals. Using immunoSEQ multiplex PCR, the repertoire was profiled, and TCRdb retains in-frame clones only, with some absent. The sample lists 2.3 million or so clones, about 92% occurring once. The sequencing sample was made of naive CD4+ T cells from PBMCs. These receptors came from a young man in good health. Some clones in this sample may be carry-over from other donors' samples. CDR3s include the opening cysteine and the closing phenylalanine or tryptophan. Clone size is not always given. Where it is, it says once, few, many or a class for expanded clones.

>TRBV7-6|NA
CASITSGIHNEQFF
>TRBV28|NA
CASSFSRQGVMNEQFF
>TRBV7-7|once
CASSSGLAGTDEQYF
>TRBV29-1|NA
CSVEVTSGTEAFF
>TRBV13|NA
CASSTLRTGSYEQYF
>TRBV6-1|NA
CASSWVGDTEAFF
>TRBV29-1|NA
CSVDYGSYGYTF
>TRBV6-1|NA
CASSETSGRAAAFF
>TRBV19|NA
CASSSNYGYTF
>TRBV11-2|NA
CASSPLGTGHSTNYGYTF
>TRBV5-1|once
CASTGQGLTGELFF
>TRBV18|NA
CASSPEDRDPYEQYF
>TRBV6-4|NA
CASSDREGEKLFF
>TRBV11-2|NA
CASSLVRGRYEQYF
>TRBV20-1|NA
CSAPKRGTQYF
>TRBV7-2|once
CASSFMSYGYTF
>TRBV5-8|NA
CASSRNPSRGGHTEAFF
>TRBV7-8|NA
CASSLDARTDTQYF
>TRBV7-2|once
CASSLVGQGPYEQYF
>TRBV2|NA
CASRTAGNTEAFF
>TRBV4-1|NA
CASSQDIDRLSYNEQFF
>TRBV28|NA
CASSTQQGEDTQYF
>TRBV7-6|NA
CASSLSPAGHEQFF
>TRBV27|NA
CASRLAGFTDTQYF
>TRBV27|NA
CASSLSKDFPPQYF
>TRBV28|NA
CASSPGTGRETQYF
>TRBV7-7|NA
CASSPDHSTLQETQYF